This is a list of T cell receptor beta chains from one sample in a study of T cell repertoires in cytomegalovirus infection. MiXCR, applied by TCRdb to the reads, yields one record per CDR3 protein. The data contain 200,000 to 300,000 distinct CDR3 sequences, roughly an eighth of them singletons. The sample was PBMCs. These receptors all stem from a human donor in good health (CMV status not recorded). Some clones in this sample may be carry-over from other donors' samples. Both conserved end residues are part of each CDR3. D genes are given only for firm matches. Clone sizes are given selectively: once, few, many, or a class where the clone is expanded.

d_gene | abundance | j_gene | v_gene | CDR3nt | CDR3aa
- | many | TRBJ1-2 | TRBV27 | TGTGCCAGCAGTTTTGAAGGAAACTATGGCTACACCTTC | CASSFEGNYGYTF
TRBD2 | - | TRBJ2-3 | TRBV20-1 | TGCAGTGCTACGGGACTAGCGGGAGGATCAGATACGCAGTATTTT | CSATGLAGGSDTQYF
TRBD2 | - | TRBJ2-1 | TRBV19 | TGTGCCAGTAGCCCGAGCGGGAGGGCCCGTCTTAACTACAATGAGCAGTTCTTC | CASSPSGRARLNYNEQFF
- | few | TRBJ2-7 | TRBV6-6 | TGTGCCAGCAATGGACAGCCTGGCTGGTACGAGCAGTACTTC | CASNGQPGWYEQYF
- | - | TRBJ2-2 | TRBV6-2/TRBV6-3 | TGTGCCAGCAGTTCGCAGACTGGGGAGCTGTTTTTT | CASSSQTGELFF
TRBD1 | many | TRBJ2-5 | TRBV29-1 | TGCAGCGTGGTAAACCCGGGACAGGGACAAGAGACCCAGTACTTC | CSVVNPGQGQETQYF
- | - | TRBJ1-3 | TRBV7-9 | TGTGCCAGCAGCTTCCTAGGGCTTGGAAACACCATATATTTT | CASSFLGLGNTIYF
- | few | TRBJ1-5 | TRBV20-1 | TGCAGTGCATCCTTCCCGCAGGATCAGCCCCAGCATTTT | CSASFPQDQPQHF
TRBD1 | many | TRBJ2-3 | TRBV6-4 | TGTGCCAGCAGTGAGGGACAGGGGGCAGATACGCAGTATTTT | CASSEGQGADTQYF
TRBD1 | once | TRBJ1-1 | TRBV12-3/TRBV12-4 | TGTGCCAGCAGGGAATGGGACAGGGGTTTCACTGAAGCTTTCTTT | CASREWDRGFTEAFF
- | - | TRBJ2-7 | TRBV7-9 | TGTGCCAGCAGCCGCCCGCGGGTCTCCTACGAGCAGTACTTC | CASSRPRVSYEQYF
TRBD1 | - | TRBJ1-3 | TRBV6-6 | TGTGCCAGCAGGCTGGGACAGTCATCCTCTGGAAACACCATATATTTT | CASRLGQSSSGNTIYF
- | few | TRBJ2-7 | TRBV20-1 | TGCAGTGCTAGAGATCTGGCAGCCCCCTACGAGCAGTACTTC | CSARDLAAPYEQYF
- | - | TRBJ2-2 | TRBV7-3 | TGTGCCAGCAGCTTAACAGGGGCCGGGGAGCTGTTTTTT | CASSLTGAGELFF
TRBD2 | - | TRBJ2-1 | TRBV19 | TGTGCCAGTAGCACCCCCCCGGGACTAGCGGGATTCCGCTCCTACAATGAGCAGTTCTTC | CASSTPPGLAGFRSYNEQFF
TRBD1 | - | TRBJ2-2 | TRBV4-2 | TGTGCCACCGGGACAGGGGAGGCCGGGGAGCTGTTTTTT | CATGTGEAGELFF
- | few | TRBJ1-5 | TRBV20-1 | TGCAGTGCTTCAAGAGGGGGGCCCTCGAATCAGCCCCAGCATTTT | CSASRGGPSNQPQHF
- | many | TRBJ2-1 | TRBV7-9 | TGTGCCAGCAGCCAATACCTGGGCCCTCTCGATGAGCAGTTCTTC | CASSQYLGPLDEQFF
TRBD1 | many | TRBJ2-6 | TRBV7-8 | TGTGCCAGCAGCTTACGGGCAGGGGGCGTCTCTGGGGCCAACGTCCTGACTTTC | CASSLRAGGVSGANVLTF
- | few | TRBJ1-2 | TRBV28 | TGTGCCAGCAGTTCAGGACAGACTTCGATCTATGGCTACACCTTC | CASSSGQTSIYGYTF
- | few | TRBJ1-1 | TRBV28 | TGTGCCAGCAGGCATCCCTCAGGGGCGGGGGGCACTGAAGCTTTCTTT | CASRHPSGAGGTEAFF
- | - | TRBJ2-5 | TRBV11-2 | TGTGCCAGCAGCCAACGGGGGTTTAACCAAGAGACCCAGTACTTC | CASSQRGFNQETQYF
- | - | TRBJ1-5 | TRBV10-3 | TGTGCCATCAGTGAGTTGGACAGCCTTTATAGCAATCAGCCCCAGCATTTT | CAISELDSLYSNQPQHF
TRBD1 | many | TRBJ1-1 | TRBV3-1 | TGTGCCAGCAGCCAAGTATACAGGGGGCCCACTGAAGCTTTCTTT | CASSQVYRGPTEAFF
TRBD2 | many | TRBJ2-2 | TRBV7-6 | TGTGCCAGCAGCTCACGACTAGCTTTCGTGGGGGAGCTGTTTTTT | CASSSRLAFVGELFF
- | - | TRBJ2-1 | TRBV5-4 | TGTGCCAGCAGCCTTCGGGTGGGGGTGAATAATGAGCAGTTCTTC | CASSLRVGVNNEQFF
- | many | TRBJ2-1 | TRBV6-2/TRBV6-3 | TGTGCCAGCAGTTATAGCGGAGACTACAATGAGCAGTTCTTC | CASSYSGDYNEQFF
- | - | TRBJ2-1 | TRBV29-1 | TGCAGCGTTGAAGATCGGTCAGGGGCCGTATACAATGTGCAGTTCTTC | CSVEDRSGAVYNVQFF
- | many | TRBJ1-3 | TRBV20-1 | TGCAGTGCAACGCAGGACTCTGGAAACACCATATATTTT | CSATQDSGNTIYF
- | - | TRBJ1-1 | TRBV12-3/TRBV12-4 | TGTGCCAGCAGTTTTTGGAGTGACACTGAAGCTTTCTTT | CASSFWSDTEAFF
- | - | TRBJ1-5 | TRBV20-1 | TGCAGTGCTAGTGACGGTCGCCCTTATAGCAATCAGCCCCAGCATTTT | CSASDGRPYSNQPQHF
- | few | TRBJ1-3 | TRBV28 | TGTGCCCTCGGGGACACCTCAAACACCATATATTTT | CALGDTSNTIYF
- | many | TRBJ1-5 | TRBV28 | TGTGCCAGCAGTTTATTGGGAATTAGCAATCAGCCCCAGCATTTT | CASSLLGISNQPQHF
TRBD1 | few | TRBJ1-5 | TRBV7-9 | TGTGCCAGCAGCCTAAGATGCCGGGACAGGGAACTTTCAAGCAATCAGCCCCAGCATTTT | CASSLRCRDRELSSNQPQHF
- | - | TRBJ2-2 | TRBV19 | TGTGCCAGCCGCCTACGAGGGGGCACCGGGGAGCTGTTTTTT | CASRLRGGTGELFF
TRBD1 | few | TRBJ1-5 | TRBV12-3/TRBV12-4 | TGTGCCAGCAGACCCACAGGGGCTAACAATCAGCCCCAGCATTTT | CASRPTGANNQPQHF
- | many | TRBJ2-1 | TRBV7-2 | TGTGCCAGCAGCCCGCCCCCGACAGGCTACAATGAGCAGTTCTTC | CASSPPPTGYNEQFF
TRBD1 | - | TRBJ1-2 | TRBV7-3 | TGTGCCAGCAGCTTTTACCCGCATGACAGGGGGCAAGACTATGGCTACACCTTC | CASSFYPHDRGQDYGYTF
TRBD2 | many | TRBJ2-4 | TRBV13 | TGTGCCAGCAGCTTTATGGCTAGCGGGGGAGCCAAAAACATTCAGTACTTC | CASSFMASGGAKNIQYF
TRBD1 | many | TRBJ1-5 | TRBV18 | TGTGCCAGCTCACCACCCGGACAGGGATATCAGCCCCAGCATTTT | CASSPPGQGYQPQHF
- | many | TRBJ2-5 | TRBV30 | TGTGCCTGGAACGGGGGTGGGGAGACCCAGTACTTC | CAWNGGGETQYF
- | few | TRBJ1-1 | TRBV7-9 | TGTGCCAGCAGCAATAACCTAAACACTGAAGCTTTCTTT | CASSNNLNTEAFF
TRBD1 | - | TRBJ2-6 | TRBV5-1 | TGCGCCAGCAGCCCCCAGGACAGGCCGAGAACCTCTGGGGCCAACGTCCTGACTTTC | CASSPQDRPRTSGANVLTF
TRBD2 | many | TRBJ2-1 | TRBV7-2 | TGTGCCAGCAGCTTAATCGGACTAGCGGGAGATGAGCAGTTCTTC | CASSLIGLAGDEQFF
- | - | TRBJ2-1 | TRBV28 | TGTGCCAGCAGCAGCCCCCATGAGCAGTTCTTC | CASSSPHEQFF
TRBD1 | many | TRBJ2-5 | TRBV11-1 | TGTGCCAGCAGCTTGGACAGGGGTCAAGAGACCCAGTACTTC | CASSLDRGQETQYF
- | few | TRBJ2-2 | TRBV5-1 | TGCGCCAGCAGCCCCGGTAGGGAATCGAGGGTCGGGGAGCTGTTTTTT | CASSPGRESRVGELFF
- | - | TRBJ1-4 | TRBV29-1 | TGCAGCGTCGCGGGATCAACTAATGAAAAACTGTTTTTT | CSVAGSTNEKLFF
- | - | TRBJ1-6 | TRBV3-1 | TGTGCCAGCAGCGAAAAACGGGGCGGCCGATCACCCCTCCACTTT | CASSEKRGGRSPLHF
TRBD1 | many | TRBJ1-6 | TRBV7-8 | TGTGCCAGCAGCCAAGCCGGGACAGGGAATTCACCCCTCCACTTT | CASSQAGTGNSPLHF
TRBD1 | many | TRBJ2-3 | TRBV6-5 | TGTGCCAGCAGTGGGAGGACAGGGGTTGCAGATACGCAGTATTTT | CASSGRTGVADTQYF
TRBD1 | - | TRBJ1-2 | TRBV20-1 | TGCAGTGCCTTAGGACAGGGGAACGGCTACACCTTC | CSALGQGNGYTF
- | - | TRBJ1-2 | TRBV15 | TGTGCCACCAGCAGAGTAGGGGTAGCTAACTATGGCTACACCTTC | CATSRVGVANYGYTF
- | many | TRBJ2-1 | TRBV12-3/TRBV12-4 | TGTGCCAGCAGTTCGACCCCGGGGAAAAGAGGCAATGAGCAGTTCTTC | CASSSTPGKRGNEQFF
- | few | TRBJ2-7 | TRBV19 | TGTGCCAGTAGTGGACGACAGCCCGCCTACGAGCAGTACTTC | CASSGRQPAYEQYF
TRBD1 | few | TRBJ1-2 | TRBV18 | TGTGCCAGCTCATCCGCACAGGGGACAGGTGGCTACACCTTC | CASSSAQGTGGYTF
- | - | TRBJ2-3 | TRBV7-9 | TGTGCCAGCATCCGTAGCGTGAGCACAGATACGCAGTATTTT | CASIRSVSTDTQYF
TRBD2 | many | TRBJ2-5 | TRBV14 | TGTGCCAGCAGCCAACGAGCGGGAACTTTTGGGACCCAGTACTTC | CASSQRAGTFGTQYF
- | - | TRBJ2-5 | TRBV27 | TGTGCCAGCAGTAGGCTAGCCGGGGGGCAGGGGCAAGAGACCCAGTACTTC | CASSRLAGGQGQETQYF